The 13 T cell receptor beta chains presented below share a single source sample, sequenced in a study of cytomegalovirus exposure and HLA in healthy donors. Primers: 60 Vbeta forward and 13 Jbeta reverse. Assay: immunoSEQ multiplex PCR; the TCRdb copy retains only in-frame clones and omits some. Among 170,000 or so clones, over 70% were seen once, and the ten largest hold over 3%. The sequencing input was PBMCs. These receptor sequences come from a woman between 45 and 65 years old in good health and CMV-seropositive.

Turning to this clone: One end of the junction varies from germline; a read error may be responsible. The chain is built from TRBV7-8 and TRBJ2-1, with 10 bases lining up with TRBD1. Germline CDR1 SGHVS, CDR2 FQNEAQ. This CDR3 region has 16 residues. CDR3 DNA sequence: TGTGCCAACAGCTTCTCCTCGGGGACAGGGGCCTATGAGCAGTTCTTC. Its translation: CANSFSSGTGAYEQFF.

J is TRBJ1-5 and V is TRBV7-2; tentatively, D is TRBD1 (5 bases). From germline, CDR1 is SGHTA and CDR2 FQGNSA. The CDR3 has 13 amino acids. CDR3 nucleotide sequence: TGTGCGTCAGGGCGGGGGAGCAATCAGCCCCAGCATTTT. Translated, it gives CASGRGSNQPQHF.

The chain uses TRBV28 and TRBJ1-4; 7 bases are shared with TRBD1. Germline V lookup: CDR1 MDHEN, CDR2 SYDVKM. With V trimmed by 9 bases and J by 5 bases, 9 bases remained unmatched. This CDR3 region has 14 residues. CDR3 residues: CASRTGLINEKLFF. In nucleotides, the CDR3 is TGTGCCAGTCGGACAGGCCTAATAAATGAAAAACTGTTTTTT.

On this clone: This same CDR3 is encoded by further DNA sequences in the sample. The V and J genes are TRBV5-1 and TRBJ2-7; possible D gene TRBD2, 6 bases. CDR1 and CDR2 from the germline V gene are SGHRS and YFSETQ. This CDR3 spans 16 amino acids. V lost 0 bases and J 2 bases, leaving 15 bases between the germline ends. The CDR3 coding sequence is TGCGCCAGCAGCTTGGCTGGAGGGGTTGGAACCTACGAGCAGTACTTC. This sequence encodes CASSLAGGVGTYEQYF.

The chain recombines TRBV5-4 with TRBJ1-2; 8 bases map to TRBD1. Unmatched junction bases numbered 6, after V lost 0 bases and J lost 2 bases. This CDR3 is 16 amino acids long. Per the germline V gene, CDR1 is SGHNT and CDR2 is YYREEE (reference sequence). The DNA of the CDR3 is TGTGCCAGCAGCTTGGGGGGGAGACAGGGGAACTATGGCTACACCTTC. The encoded protein is CASSLGGRQGNYGYTF.

This clone showed up just a few times. The chain is built from TRBV9 and TRBJ1-3, with D possibly matching TRBD1 (5 bases). CDR1 is SGDLS, CDR2 YYNGEE, per germline. The CDR3 runs to 14 residues. Trimming cost V 4 bases and J 4 bases, with 12 bases left between them. CDR3 region: CASSRRGEGNTIYF. CDR3 in DNA: TGTGCCAGCAGCAGGAGGGGTGAAGGAAACACCATATATTTT.

J is TRBJ2-2 and V is TRBV2; possible D gene TRBD2, 5 bases. V dropped 5 bases and J dropped 3 bases, with 13 bases sitting between them. The CDR3 spans 15 residues. Germline-derived CDR1 and CDR2 are SNHLY and FYNNEI. The CDR3 reads CASSWRASDTGELFF. Here the CDR3 DNA reads TGTGCCAGCAGTTGGCGGGCCAGCGACACCGGGGAGCTGTTTTTT.

This chain connects TRBV9 to TRBJ2-5; 7 bases are a match to TRBD1. V shed 3 bases and J 5 bases; nucleotides not matched to a gene: 7. CDR1 is SGDLS, CDR2 YYNGEE, per germline. The CDR3 is 14 amino acids. The CDR3: CASSGQGSWETQYF. The DNA of the CDR3 is TGTGCCAGCAGCGGACAGGGCTCCTGGGAGACCCAGTACTTC.

The chain combines TRBV7-3 with TRBJ2-3; TRBD2 might be the D (6 bases). The V and J ends lost 3 bases and 4 bases respectively, with 14 bases between them. Germline V gene lookup returns CDR1 SGHTA and CDR2 FQGTGA. The CDR3 runs 15 residues. CDR3 in amino acids: CASSLDGSSADTQYF. As DNA, the CDR3 is TGTGCCAGCAGCTTGGACGGGAGCAGCGCAGATACGCAGTATTTT.

This clone was detected once. The CDR3 region is CASSPHDRGREQYF. CDR3 nucleotide sequence: TGTGCCAGCAGTCCTCATGACAGGGGGCGCGAGCAGTACTTC. The genes are TRBV9 and TRBJ2-7, with 10 bases that match TRBD1. Trimming cost V 5 bases and J 6 bases; bases outside gene matches: 8. The germline V gene has CDR1 SGDLS and CDR2 YYNGEE. This CDR3 spans 14 amino acids.

The V and J genes are TRBV19 and TRBJ1-4; perhaps TRBD1 as D (6 bases). The CDR3 sequence is 14 residues long. The germline V and J ends were trimmed by 10 bases and 6 bases, with 18 bases remaining between them. Per the germline V gene, CDR1 is LNHDA and CDR2 is SQIVND (reference sequence). CDR3 in amino acids: CATNTRGGYEKLFF. DNA for the CDR3: TGTGCCACCAACACTCGAGGGGGATATGAAAAACTGTTTTTT.

This clone was seen a handful of times. The chain is built from TRBV13 and TRBJ2-7; TRBD1 aligns across 10 bases. The V gene end was trimmed by 5 bases and the J gene end by 4 bases; junction bases not matched to a gene: 5. Germline V gives CDR1 PRHDT, CDR2 FYEKMQ (reference sequence). The CDR3 is 14 residues long. CDR3 protein: CASSLPGQGYEQYF. In DNA, the CDR3 is TGTGCCAGCAGCCTCCCGGGACAGGGGTACGAGCAGTACTTC.

The chain combines TRBV6-6 with TRBJ2-5; 8 nucleotides match TRBD2. This CDR3 has 14 residues. V shed 6 bases and J 2 bases; nucleotides not matched to a gene: 5. Looked up from germline, CDR1 is MNHNY and CDR2 is SVGAGI (reference sequence). In DNA form, the CDR3 reads TGTGCCAGCAGCTCGGGCGGGGGGCAAGAGACCCAGTACTTC. It codes for CASSSGGGQETQYF.